This T cell receptor beta chain was recovered during a study of T cell changes during pregnancy in multiple sclerosis. The CDR3 length is 16 residues. Germline CDR1 is MRHNA and CDR2 is SNTAGT. J lost 0 bases, V lost 0 bases, and 0 bases had no gene match. Measured with immunoSEQ multiplex PCR; TCRdb has only the in-frame clones, and not every one. The repertoire holds roughly 46,000 clones, with around 93% as singletons. The sample holds one count of this clone. The V call is TRBV6-4, the J call TRBJ2-1; 9 positions agree with TRBD1. This TCR was sampled from a female donor with multiple sclerosis, enrolled in a pregnancy study. The sample consisted of CD8+ T cells from peripheral blood mononuclear cells, taken after pregnancy. Here the CDR3 reads CASSDSTGGSYNEQFF. The CDR3 nucleotides are TGTGCCAGCAGTGACTCGACAGGGGGCTCCTACAATGAGCAGTTCTTC.